Listed here are 20 T cell receptor beta chains from one sample, sequenced in a study of vaccination and CD4 T cells after COVID-19. As to treatment: roughly 10-day PBMC culture with coronavirus spike peptide pools or control peptides (ViraFEST assay). These receptors' antigens are unknown. At the Johns Hopkins FTIC core, DNA taken from cultured CD4+ T cells was sequenced by way of the Oncomine TCR Beta short-read assay. Each CDR3 protein gets one entry after TCRdb re-called the PCR reads with MiXCR. The sample has roughly 26,000 distinct CDR3 sequences, 40% to 50% seen once. Input material: CD4+ T cells from blood, cultured in vitro. Receptor source: a human donor who had recovered from COVID-19.

This clonotype has a handful of counts. The J gene is TRBJ1-1, the V gene TRBV2; no firm D call. Trimming stripped 7 bases from V and 0 bases from J, with 12 bases between. The germline gives CDR1 SNHLY, CDR2 FYNNEI. The CDR3 contains 14 residues. The CDR3 DNA is TGTGCCAGCACCATAGCGGAGATGAACACTGAAGCTTTCTTT. Translation: CASTIAEMNTEAFF.

This clonotype was found a few times. The J gene is TRBJ2-7, the V gene TRBV2; 7 bases fit TRBD1. Germline loops: CDR1 SNHLY, CDR2 FYNNEI. This CDR3 is 15 amino acids long. J lost 2 bases, V lost 0 bases, and 4 bases had no gene match. The CDR3 sequence: CASSEAGTATYEQYF. In DNA, the CDR3 is TGTGCCAGCAGTGAAGCCGGGACAGCCACCTACGAGCAGTACTTC. The whole variable domain, filled in from reference TRBV2 and TRBJ2-7, reads EPEVTQTPSHQVTQMGQEVILRCVPISNHLYFYWYRQILGQKVEFLVSFYNNEISEKSEIFDDQFSVERPDGSNFTLKIRSTKLEDSAMYFCASSEAGTATYEQYFGPGTRLTVT.

CDR3 amino acids: CASSSQGNQPQHF. CDR3 bases: TGTGCCAGTAGCTCGCAGGGCAATCAGCCCCAGCATTTT. The chain carries TRBV19 and TRBJ1-5; D is ambiguous. CDR3 length: 13 amino acids. V lost 6 bases to trimming and J lost 2 bases, with 8 bases between them. Per germline, CDR1 LNHDA and CDR2 SQIVND (reference sequence).

V is TRBV7-2 and J is TRBJ2-2; D is perhaps TRBD2 (6 bases). The CDR3 totals 15 residues. With 0 bases removed from V and 4 bases from J, the gap between germline ends came to 9 bases. The germline V gene encodes CDR1 SGHTA and CDR2 FQGNSA. CDR3 protein: CASSLAGGSTGELFF. CDR3 DNA sequence: TGTGCCAGCAGCTTAGCGGGAGGTAGCACCGGGGAGCTGTTTTTT.

The chain joins TRBV12-3 or TRBV12-4 to TRBJ2-7; 9 positions match TRBD2. With 2 bases clipped from V and 6 bases from J, the junction kept 8 bases outside the gene matches. The CDR3 has 15 residues. CDR3 amino acids: CASSLRLAGNSEQYF. CDR3 sequence (DNA): TGTGCCAGCAGTTTAAGGCTAGCGGGGAATTCCGAGCAGTACTTC.

The chain employs TRBV20-1 and TRBJ2-4; D assignment may be TRBD1 or TRBD2 (7 bases each). The V end lost 0 bases, the J end lost 0 bases, and 18 bases lay between the germline ends. The CDR3 runs to 18 residues. Germline lookup yields CDR1 DFQATT and CDR2 SNEGSKA (reference sequence). DNA for the CDR3: TGCAGTGCTAGAGATAGTCCAGGGAGGGGGCTAGCCAAAAACATTCAGTACTTC. Protein: CSARDSPGRGLAKNIQYF.

This chain uses TRBV28 with TRBJ1-6; 8 nucleotides agree with TRBD1. The J segment lost 4 bases and the V segment lost 5 bases, leaving 7 bases of the junction unmatched. CDR1 is MDHEN, CDR2 SYDVKM, per germline. This CDR3 region has 16 residues. The CDR3 loop is CASSKGQDVYNSPLHF. CDR3 sequence (DNA): TGTGCCAGCAGTAAGGGACAGGACGTATATAATTCACCCCTCCACTTT.

V is TRBV24-1 and J is TRBJ2-1, with TRBD1 matching over 7 bases. The CDR3 runs 15 residues. The germline V gene encodes CDR1 KGHDR and CDR2 SFDVKD. The V and J ends lost 5 bases and 8 bases, in that order; junction bases with no gene match: 11. CDR3 DNA: TGTGCCACCAGTGCCCGGACAGGAAAGGTAGATGAGCAGTTCTTC. It yields the protein CATSARTGKVDEQFF.

There are a few counts of this clonotype. The chain combines TRBV28 with TRBJ2-5; possible D gene TRBD2, 6 bases. The V gene's germline CDR1 is MDHEN and CDR2 SYDVKM. This CDR3 has 16 residues. V was trimmed by 5 bases and J by 5 bases, leaving 21 bases between them. The CDR3 DNA reads TGTGCCAGCAGTCCCCTCTTGCGGGGTAAGGGGGAGACCCAGTACTTC. It translates to CASSPLLRGKGETQYF.

This clonotype has just a few counts. The rearrangement joins TRBV6-1 to TRBJ2-7; TRBD1 might be the D (6 bases). The CDR3 is 15 amino acids. Trimming pared 1 base from V and 2 bases from J, leaving 12 bases between. Germline CDR1 MNHNS, CDR2 SASEGT. The CDR3 DNA sequence: TGTGCCAGCAGTGAAGGTCAACAGGGTCCCTACGAGCAGTACTTC. Translating gives CASSEGQQGPYEQYF.

The chain couples TRBV6-1 to TRBJ2-3, with D unresolved. The CDR3 sequence is 11 residues long. Germline lookup yields CDR1 MNHNS and CDR2 SASEGT. Trimming removed 7 bases from V and 6 bases from J, with 8 bases in between. CDR3 sequence: CASKDGDTQYF. In DNA, the CDR3 is TGTGCCAGCAAAGACGGTGATACGCAGTATTTT.

This chain links TRBV7-8 with TRBJ2-1; 8 positions agree with TRBD1. The V segment lost 5 bases and the J segment 4 bases; nucleotides outside the gene matches: 7. The CDR3 runs to 15 residues. The germline CDR1 and CDR2 sequences are SGHVS and FQNEAQ. In DNA form, the CDR3 reads TGTGCCAGCAGCCGGGACAGGAGACCATACAATGAGCAGTTCTTC. This sequence encodes CASSRDRRPYNEQFF.

This clonotype was picked up a small number of times. As DNA, the CDR3 is TGTGCCAGCAGTTTAGATCCGAGGGTGGCTAAGAGACAAGAGACCCAGTACTTC. Translating it yields CASSLDPRVAKRQETQYF. The genes are TRBV28 and TRBJ2-5, with a possible D match to TRBD2 (5 bases). CDR1 and CDR2 from the germline V gene are MDHEN and SYDVKM. The V gene lost 2 bases and the J gene lost 2 bases, with 21 bases spanning the gap. CDR3 length: 18 amino acids. Supplemented by reference TRBV28 and TRBJ2-5, the full variable domain reads DVKVTQSSRYLVKRTGEKVFLECVQDMDHENMFWYRQDPGLGLRLIYFSYDVKMKEKGDIPEGYSVSREKKERFSLILESASTNQTSMYLCASSLDPRVAKRQETQYFGPGTRLLVL.

The gene calls are TRBV6-1 and TRBJ1-6; D is perhaps TRBD1 (5 bases). The germline V gene encodes CDR1 MNHNS and CDR2 SASEGT. The V and J ends lost 0 bases and 0 bases respectively, with 12 bases between them. The CDR3 is 18 residues long. CDR3 nucleotides: TGTGCCAGCAGTGAAGCGCTGGAGGGGAGCTCCTATAATTCACCCCTCCACTTT. Translation: CASSEALEGSSYNSPLHF.

The chain is built from TRBV20-1 and TRBJ1-1, with a tentative D call TRBD1 (5 bases). The CDR3 consists of 13 residues. The germline gives CDR1 DFQATT, CDR2 SNEGSKA (reference sequence). The CDR3 region is CRHGFQGPTEAFF. CDR3 nucleotide sequence: TGCAGGCACGGTTTCCAGGGCCCCACTGAAGCTTTCTTT.

This clonotype has just a few counts. This sequence joins TRBV27 and TRBJ1-1; D ambiguous. CDR1 and CDR2 from the germline V gene are MNHEY and SMNVEV (reference sequence). V shed 2 bases and J shed 0 bases, with 4 bases lying between them. CDR3 size: 13 residues. CDR3 protein: CASSLKVNTEAFF. Written as DNA, the CDR3 is TGTGCCAGCAGTTTAAAGGTGAACACTGAAGCTTTCTTT.

This clonotype has a single count. CDR3 residues: CASNLKPLGPANEQFF. The CDR3 coding sequence is TGTGCCAGCAACCTGAAGCCCCTAGGCCCCGCCAATGAGCAGTTCTTC. The chain carries TRBV12-5 and TRBJ2-1; no definite D call. CDR3 length: 16 amino acids. CDR1 and CDR2 (germline): LGHNT, FRNRAP.

A few counts support this clonotype. This chain connects TRBV20-1 to TRBJ2-7; D uncertain. Trimming cost V 7 bases and J 4 bases, with 11 bases left between them. Germline values: CDR1 DFQATT, CDR2 SNEGSKA (reference sequence). The CDR3 spans 11 residues. CDR3 protein: CSVGIEYEQYF. For the CDR3, the DNA is TGCAGTGTCGGTATTGAGTACGAGCAGTACTTC.

This clonotype was counted only a few times. The chain couples TRBV7-2 to TRBJ2-1; 8 bases fit TRBD2. The germline V gene has CDR1 SGHTA and CDR2 FQGNSA. The CDR3 has 15 amino acids. Trimming removed 5 bases from V and 8 bases from J; junction bases left unmatched: 11. The CDR3, as DNA: TGTGCCAGCAGCCTTCGACTAGCGCTTGGGGATGAGCAGTTCTTC. Protein product: CASSLRLALGDEQFF.

The V gene is TRBV30, the J gene TRBJ1-1, with a possible D match to TRBD1 (6 bases). V lost 5 bases and J lost 4, with 20 bases in between. This CDR3 is 15 amino acids long. The germline V gene has CDR1 GTSNPN and CDR2 SVGIG (reference sequence). CDR3 in amino acids: CAWDIGNRVRTEAFF. As DNA, the CDR3 is TGTGCCTGGGATATTGGGAACAGGGTACGCACTGAAGCTTTCTTT.